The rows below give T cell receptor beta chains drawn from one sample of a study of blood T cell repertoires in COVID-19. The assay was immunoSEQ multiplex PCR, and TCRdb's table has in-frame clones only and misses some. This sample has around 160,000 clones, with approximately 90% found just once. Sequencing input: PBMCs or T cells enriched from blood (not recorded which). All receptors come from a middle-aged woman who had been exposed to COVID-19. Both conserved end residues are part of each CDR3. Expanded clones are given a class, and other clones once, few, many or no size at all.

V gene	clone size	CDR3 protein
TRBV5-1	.	CASSPPWGVNYGYTF
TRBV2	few	CASSHTERAGGYTF
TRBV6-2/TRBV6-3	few	CASSYSILSGLRNTGELFF
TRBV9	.	CASSETSGRAWDEQYF
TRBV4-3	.	CASSQAKAPGYEQYF
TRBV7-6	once	CASSSTGSYEQYF
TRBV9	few	CASSVGTSGYTDTQYF
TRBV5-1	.	CASSLGGPPDTQYF
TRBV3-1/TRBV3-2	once	CASSQHLLVGPGNTIYF
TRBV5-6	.	CASSRQGRGTEAFF
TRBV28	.	CASRQKDRFMNTEAFF
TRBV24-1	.	CATEPGPYGYTF
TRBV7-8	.	CASSSGTGGTGELFF
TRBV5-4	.	CASSLGQAFGYTF
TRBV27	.	CASSFKAGPTYEQYF
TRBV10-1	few	CASAPAASGEAFF
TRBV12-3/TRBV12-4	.	CASSRRGLRGAFF
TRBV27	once	CASSSSTGNSPLHF
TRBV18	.	CASSSTGNDNQPQHF
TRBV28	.	CASRELLERSYNEQFF
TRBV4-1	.	CASSQGMTSGGKDTQYF
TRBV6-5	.	CASSTGQGRETQYF
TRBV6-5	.	CASRPPGGAGNTIYF
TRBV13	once	CASSLASGVETQYF